Detailed here is one T cell receptor (beta chain). This sample is part of a study of cytomegalovirus exposure and HLA in healthy donors. Primers included in the PCR were 60 Vbeta and 13 Jbeta primers. The data were produced by immunoSEQ multiplex PCR, yet TCRdb's version contains in-frame clones alone and is incomplete. The sample shows around 160,000 clones, just over 70% of them seen only once. This CDR3 comprises 15 residues. V dropped 8 bases and J dropped 5; count of bases not matched to a gene: 11. Germline lookup yields CDR1 MNHEY and CDR2 SMNVEV (reference sequence). The chain has TRBV27 and TRBJ2-2, with 7 bases that match TRBD1. The sequence came from a man between 18 and 35 years old in good health and CMV-seropositive. The material sequenced was PBMCs. CDR3 loop: CASASLVQGTGELFF. Written as DNA, the CDR3 is TGTGCCAGCGCAAGTTTAGTACAGGGGACCGGGGAGCTGTTTTTT.